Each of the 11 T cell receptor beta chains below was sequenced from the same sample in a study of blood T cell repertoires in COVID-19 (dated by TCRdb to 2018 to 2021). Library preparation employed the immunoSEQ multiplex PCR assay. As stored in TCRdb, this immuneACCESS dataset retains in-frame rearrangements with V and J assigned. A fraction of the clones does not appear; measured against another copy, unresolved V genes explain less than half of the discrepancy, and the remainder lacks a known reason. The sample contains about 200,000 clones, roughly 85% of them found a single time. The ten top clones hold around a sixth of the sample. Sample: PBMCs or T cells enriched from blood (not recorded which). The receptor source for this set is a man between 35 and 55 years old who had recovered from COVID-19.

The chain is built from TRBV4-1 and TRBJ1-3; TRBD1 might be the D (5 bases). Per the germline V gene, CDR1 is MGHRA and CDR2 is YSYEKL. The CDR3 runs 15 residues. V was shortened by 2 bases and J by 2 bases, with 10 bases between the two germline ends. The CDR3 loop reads CASSQSQGTGNTIYF. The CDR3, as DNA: TGCGCCAGCAGCCAATCCCAGGGTACTGGAAACACCATATATTTT.

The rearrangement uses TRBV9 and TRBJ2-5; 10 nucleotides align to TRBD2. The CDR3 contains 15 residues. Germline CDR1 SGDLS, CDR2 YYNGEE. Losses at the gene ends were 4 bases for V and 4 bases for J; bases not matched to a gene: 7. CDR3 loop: CASSSGLAGVETQYF. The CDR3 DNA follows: TGTGCCAGCAGCTCCGGCCTAGCGGGAGTAGAGACCCAGTACTTC.

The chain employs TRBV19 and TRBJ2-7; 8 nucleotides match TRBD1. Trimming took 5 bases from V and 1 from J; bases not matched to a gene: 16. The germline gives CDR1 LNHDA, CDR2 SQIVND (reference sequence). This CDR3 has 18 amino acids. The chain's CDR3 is CASSRTQDLTGESYEQYF. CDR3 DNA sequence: TGTGCCAGTAGTCGCACTCAGGACCTGACAGGGGAATCCTACGAGCAGTACTTC.

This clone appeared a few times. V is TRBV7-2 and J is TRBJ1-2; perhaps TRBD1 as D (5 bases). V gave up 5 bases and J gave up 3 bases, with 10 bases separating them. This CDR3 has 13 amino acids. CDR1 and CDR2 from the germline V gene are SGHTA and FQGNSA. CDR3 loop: CASSVDSYYGYTF. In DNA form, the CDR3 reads TGTGCCAGCAGCGTAGACAGTTACTATGGCTACACCTTC.

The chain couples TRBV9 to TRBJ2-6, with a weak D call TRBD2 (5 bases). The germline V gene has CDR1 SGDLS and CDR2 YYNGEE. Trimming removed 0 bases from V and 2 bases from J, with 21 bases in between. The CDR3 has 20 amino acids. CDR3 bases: TGTGCCAGCAGCGTAGCTGGTCCAGGCAAAAAGGAGGCTGGGGCCAACGTCCTGACTTTC. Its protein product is CASSVAGPGKKEAGANVLTF.

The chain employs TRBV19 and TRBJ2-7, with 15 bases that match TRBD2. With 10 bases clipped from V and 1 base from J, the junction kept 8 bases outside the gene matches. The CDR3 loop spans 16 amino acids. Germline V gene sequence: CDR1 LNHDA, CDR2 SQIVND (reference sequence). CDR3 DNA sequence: TGTGCCACCGGGACTAGCGGGAGGATCAGGTCCTACGAGCAGTACTTC. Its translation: CATGTSGRIRSYEQYF.

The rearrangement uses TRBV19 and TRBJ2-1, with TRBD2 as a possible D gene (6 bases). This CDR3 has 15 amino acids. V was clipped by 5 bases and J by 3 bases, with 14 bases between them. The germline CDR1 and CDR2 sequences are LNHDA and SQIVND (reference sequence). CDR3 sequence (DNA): TGTGCCAGTAGTGCCTCGGGACTTCGCTACAATGAGCAGTTCTTC. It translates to CASSASGLRYNEQFF.

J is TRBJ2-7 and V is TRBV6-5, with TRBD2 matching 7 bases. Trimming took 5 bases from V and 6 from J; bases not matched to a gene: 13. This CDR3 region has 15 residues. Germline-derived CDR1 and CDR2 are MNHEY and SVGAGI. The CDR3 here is CASSLSGNGGFEQYF. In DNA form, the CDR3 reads TGTGCCAGCAGTCTCAGCGGGAACGGGGGTTTCGAGCAGTACTTC.

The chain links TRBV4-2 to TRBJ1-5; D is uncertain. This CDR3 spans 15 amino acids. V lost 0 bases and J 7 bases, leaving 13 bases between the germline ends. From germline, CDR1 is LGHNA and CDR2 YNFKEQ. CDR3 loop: CASSQDVYQRQPQHF. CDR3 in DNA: TGTGCCAGCAGCCAAGATGTCTACCAGCGGCAGCCCCAGCATTTT.

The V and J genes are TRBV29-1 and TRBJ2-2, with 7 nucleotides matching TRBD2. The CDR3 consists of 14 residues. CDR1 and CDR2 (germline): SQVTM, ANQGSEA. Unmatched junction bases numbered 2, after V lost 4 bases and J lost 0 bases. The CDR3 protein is CSVGAGANTGELFF. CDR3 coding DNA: TGCAGCGTTGGGGCGGGAGCGAACACCGGGGAGCTGTTTTTT.

In DNA form, the CDR3 reads TGTGCCAGCAGCTGGGACATAACCTACGAGCAGTACTTC. This encodes CASSWDITYEQYF. The V call is TRBV7-2, the J call TRBJ2-7, with a possible D match to TRBD1 (6 bases). The CDR3 spans 13 residues. The V end lost 4 bases, the J end lost 2 bases, and 9 bases lay between the germline ends. The V gene's germline CDR1 is SGHTA and CDR2 FQGNSA.